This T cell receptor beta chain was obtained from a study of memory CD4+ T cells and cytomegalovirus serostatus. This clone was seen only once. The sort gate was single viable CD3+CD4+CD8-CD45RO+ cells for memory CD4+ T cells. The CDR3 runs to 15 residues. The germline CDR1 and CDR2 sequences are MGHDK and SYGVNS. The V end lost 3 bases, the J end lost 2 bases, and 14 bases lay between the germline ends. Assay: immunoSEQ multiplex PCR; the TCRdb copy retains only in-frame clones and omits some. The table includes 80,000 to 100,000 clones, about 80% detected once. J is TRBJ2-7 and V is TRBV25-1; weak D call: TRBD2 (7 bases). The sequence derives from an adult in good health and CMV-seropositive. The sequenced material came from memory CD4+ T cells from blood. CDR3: CASSEGGGRAYEQYF. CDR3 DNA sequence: TGTGCCAGCAGTGAGGGAGGGGGAAGGGCCTACGAGCAGTACTTC.